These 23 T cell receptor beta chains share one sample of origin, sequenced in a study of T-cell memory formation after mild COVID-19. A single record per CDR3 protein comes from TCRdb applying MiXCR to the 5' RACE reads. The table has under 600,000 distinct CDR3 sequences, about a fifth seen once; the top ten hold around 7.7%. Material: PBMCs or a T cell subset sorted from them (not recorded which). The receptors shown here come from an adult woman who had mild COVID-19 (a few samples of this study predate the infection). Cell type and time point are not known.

This CDR3 is CASSLGDNRGNEQFF. The CDR3 DNA sequence: TGTGCCAGCAGCTTGGGGGACAACCGTGGGAATGAGCAGTTCTTC. The rearrangement joins TRBV7-9 to TRBJ2-1; perhaps TRBD1 as D (6 bases). The V gene's germline CDR1 is SEHNR and CDR2 FQNEAQ (reference sequence). V lost 3 bases to trimming and J lost 7 bases, with 16 bases between them. CDR3 length: 15 amino acids.

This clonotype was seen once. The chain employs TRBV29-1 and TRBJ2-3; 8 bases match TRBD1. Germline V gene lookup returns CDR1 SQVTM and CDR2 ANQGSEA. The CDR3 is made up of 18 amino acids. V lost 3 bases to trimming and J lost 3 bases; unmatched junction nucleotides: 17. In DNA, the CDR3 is TGCAGCGTTGATGGGTACCGGCTCGGGCAGGGGGCAACAGATACGCAGTATTTT. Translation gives CSVDGYRLGQGATDTQYF.

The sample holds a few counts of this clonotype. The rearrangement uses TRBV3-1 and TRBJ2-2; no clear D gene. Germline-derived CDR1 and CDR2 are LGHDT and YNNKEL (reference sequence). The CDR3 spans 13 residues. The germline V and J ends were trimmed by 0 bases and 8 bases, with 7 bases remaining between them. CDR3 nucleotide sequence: TGTGCCAGCAGCCAAGAAATCGAAGGGGAGCTGTTTTTT. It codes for CASSQEIEGELFF.

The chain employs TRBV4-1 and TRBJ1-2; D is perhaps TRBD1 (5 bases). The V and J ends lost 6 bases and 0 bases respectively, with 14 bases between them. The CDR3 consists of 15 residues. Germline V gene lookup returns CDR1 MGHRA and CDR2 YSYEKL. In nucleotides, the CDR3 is TGCGCCAGCAGTGGAGGGGCAGGGCCTAACTATGGCTACACCTTC. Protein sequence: CASSGGAGPNYGYTF.

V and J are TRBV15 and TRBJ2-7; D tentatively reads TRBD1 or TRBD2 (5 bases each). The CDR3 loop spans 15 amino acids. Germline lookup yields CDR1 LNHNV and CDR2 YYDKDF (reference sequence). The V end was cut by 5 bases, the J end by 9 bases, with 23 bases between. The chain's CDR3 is CATSPRGAVLGGQYF. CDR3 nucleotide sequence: TGTGCCACCAGCCCCCGTGGAGCAGTCCTTGGGGGGCAGTACTTC.

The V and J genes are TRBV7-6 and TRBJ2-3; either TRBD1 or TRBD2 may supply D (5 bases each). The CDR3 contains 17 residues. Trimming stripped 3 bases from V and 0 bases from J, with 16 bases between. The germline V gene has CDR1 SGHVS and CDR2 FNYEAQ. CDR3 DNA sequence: TGTGCCAGCAGCTTGGGTGCCTGGGGCGGGAGCACAGATACGCAGTATTTT. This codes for CASSLGAWGGSTDTQYF.

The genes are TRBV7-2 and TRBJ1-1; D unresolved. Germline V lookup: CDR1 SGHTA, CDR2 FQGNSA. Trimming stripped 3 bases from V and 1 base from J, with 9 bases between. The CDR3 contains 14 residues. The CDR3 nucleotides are TGTGCCAGCAGCTTCGGAGCCCAGAACACTGAAGCTTTCTTT. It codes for CASSFGAQNTEAFF.

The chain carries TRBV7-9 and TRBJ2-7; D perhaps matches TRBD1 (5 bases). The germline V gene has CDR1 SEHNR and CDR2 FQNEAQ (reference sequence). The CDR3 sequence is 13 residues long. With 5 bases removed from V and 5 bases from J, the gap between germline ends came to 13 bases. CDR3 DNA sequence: TGTGCCAGCAGCACACCCGACAGAGACGAGCAGTACTTC. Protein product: CASSTPDRDEQYF.

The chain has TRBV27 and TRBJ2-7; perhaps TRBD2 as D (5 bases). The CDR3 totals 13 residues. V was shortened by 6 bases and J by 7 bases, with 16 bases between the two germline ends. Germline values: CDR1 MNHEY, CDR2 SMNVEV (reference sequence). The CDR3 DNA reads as TGTGCCAGCAGCGGGAACGCTCCGCTAGAGCAGTACTTC. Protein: CASSGNAPLEQYF.

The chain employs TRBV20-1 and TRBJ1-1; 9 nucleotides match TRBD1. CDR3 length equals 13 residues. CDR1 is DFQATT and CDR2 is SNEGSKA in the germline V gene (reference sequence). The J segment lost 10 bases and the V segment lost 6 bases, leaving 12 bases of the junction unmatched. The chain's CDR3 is CSAQRTGAGVAFF. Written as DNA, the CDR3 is TGCAGTGCCCAGAGGACAGGGGCCGGAGTAGCTTTCTTT.

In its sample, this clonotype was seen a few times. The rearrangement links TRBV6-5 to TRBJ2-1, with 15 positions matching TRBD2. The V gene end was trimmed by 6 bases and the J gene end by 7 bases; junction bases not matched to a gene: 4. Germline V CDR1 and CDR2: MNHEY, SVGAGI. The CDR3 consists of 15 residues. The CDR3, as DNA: TGTGCCAGCAGGGGACTAGCGGGGGGTGATAATGAGCAGTTCTTC. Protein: CASRGLAGGDNEQFF.

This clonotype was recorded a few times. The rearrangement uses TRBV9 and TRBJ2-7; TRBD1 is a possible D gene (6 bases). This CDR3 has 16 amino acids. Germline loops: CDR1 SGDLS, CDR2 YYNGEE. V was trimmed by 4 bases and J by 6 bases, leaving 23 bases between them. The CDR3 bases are TGTGCCAGCAGCCCGGGAACCGGGACAAAGCTACTCGAGCAGTACTTC. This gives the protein CASSPGTGTKLLEQYF.

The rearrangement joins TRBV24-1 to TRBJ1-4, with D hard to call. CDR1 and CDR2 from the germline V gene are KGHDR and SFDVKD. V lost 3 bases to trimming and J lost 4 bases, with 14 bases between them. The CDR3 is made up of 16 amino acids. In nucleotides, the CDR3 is TGTGCCACCAGTGATGCTAGTTCGGATTTTAATGAAAAACTGTTTTTT. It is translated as CATSDASSDFNEKLFF.

The CDR3 DNA sequence: TGCGCCAGCAGCCCCGGGACTAGCACCGATGAGCAGTTCTTC. Encoded protein: CASSPGTSTDEQFF. The J gene is TRBJ2-1, the V gene TRBV5-1; the match to TRBD2 covers 9 bases. Germline V CDR1 and CDR2: SGHRS, YFSETQ. Trimming took 4 bases from V and 8 from J; bases not matched to a gene: 7. The CDR3 has 14 amino acids.

CDR3: CASSLRGRGLLTNEKLFF. The CDR3 DNA reads as TGTGCCAGCAGTTTAAGGGGCAGGGGGCTTCTGACTAATGAAAAACTGTTTTTT. The rearrangement joins TRBV12-3 or TRBV12-4 to TRBJ1-4, with TRBD1 matching over 8 bases. There are 18 residues in the CDR3. Trimming removed 2 bases from V and 2 bases from J; junction bases left unmatched: 10.

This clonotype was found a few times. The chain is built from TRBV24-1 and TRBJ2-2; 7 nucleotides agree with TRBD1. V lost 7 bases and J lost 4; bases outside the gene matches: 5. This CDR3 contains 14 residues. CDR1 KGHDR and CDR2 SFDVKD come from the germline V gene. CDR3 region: CATSPTGPTGELFF. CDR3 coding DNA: TGTGCCACCAGCCCGACAGGGCCCACCGGGGAGCTGTTTTTT.

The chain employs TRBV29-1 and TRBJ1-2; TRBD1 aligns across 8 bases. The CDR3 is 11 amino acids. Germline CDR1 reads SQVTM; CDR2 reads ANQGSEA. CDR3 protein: CRNWTGRGYTF. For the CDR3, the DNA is TGCAGGAATTGGACAGGGCGAGGCTACACCTTC.

The CDR3 DNA reads as TGCAGCGTTGCGGGCGGGCTGGCCTACAATGAGCAGTTCTTC. This encodes CSVAGGLAYNEQFF. The chain carries TRBV29-1 and TRBJ2-1; possible D gene TRBD2, 5 bases. The CDR3 consists of 14 residues. Germline V CDR1 and CDR2: SQVTM, ANQGSEA. V shed 4 bases and J shed 2 bases, with 12 bases lying between them.

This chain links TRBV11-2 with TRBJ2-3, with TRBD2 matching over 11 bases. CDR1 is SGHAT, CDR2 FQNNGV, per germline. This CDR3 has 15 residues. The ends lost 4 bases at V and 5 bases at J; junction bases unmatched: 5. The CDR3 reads CASSSWTSGRDTQYF. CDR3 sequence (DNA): TGTGCCAGCAGCTCCTGGACTAGCGGGCGAGATACGCAGTATTTT.

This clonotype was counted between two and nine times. CDR3 loop: CATSDPPGGQGDTQYF. CDR3 DNA sequence: TGTGCCACCAGTGACCCTCCGGGAGGGCAAGGGGATACGCAGTATTTT. The V and J genes are TRBV24-1 and TRBJ2-3; TRBD2 matches at 8 bases. The CDR3 is 16 residues long. Per the germline V gene, CDR1 is KGHDR and CDR2 is SFDVKD. V lost 4 bases and J lost 6; bases outside the gene matches: 11.

CDR3 loop: CASSMGGRADTGELFF. The CDR3 DNA is TGTGCCAGCAGTATGGGGGGCAGGGCCGACACCGGGGAGCTGTTTTTT. The rearrangement links TRBV6-5 to TRBJ2-2; D may match TRBD1 or TRBD2 (6 bases each). V gave up 5 bases and J gave up 3 bases, with 16 bases separating them. Germline CDR1 and CDR2: MNHEY and SVGAGI. The CDR3 runs 16 residues.

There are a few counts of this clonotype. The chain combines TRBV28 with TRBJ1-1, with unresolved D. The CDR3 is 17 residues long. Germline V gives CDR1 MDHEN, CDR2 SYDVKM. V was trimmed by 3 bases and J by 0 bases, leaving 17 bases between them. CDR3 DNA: TGTGCCAGCAGTTTCCCGCCCGCGGGGAGCATGAACACTGAAGCTTTCTTT. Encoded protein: CASSFPPAGSMNTEAFF.

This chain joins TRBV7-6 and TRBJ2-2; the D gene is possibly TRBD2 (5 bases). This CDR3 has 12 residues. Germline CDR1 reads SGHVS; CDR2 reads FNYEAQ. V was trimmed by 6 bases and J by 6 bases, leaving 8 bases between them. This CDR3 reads CASRLGAGELFF. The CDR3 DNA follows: TGTGCCAGCAGACTGGGAGCCGGGGAGCTGTTTTTT. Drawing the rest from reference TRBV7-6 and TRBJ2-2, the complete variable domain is GAGVSQSPRYKVTKRGQDVALRCDPISGHVSLYWYRQALGQGPEFLTYFNYEAQQDKSGLPNDRFSAERPEGSISTLTIQRTEQRDSAMYRCASRLGAGELFFGEGSRLTVL.